This TCR beta chain was obtained from a study of human T cells and chemical hapten exposure (dated by TCRdb to the early 2020s). Background on the whole study: For sensitization, 2% DPC in acetone was applied to an approximately 2 cm by approximately 2 cm area of upper inner arm skin. Throughout the study period of about 25 weeks, patients also received therapeutic DPC doses to the scalp every week. Patch tests used Finn chambers with 0.01% DPC on the upper back, scored after 6 days by International Contact Dermatitis Research Group standards. Alopecia areata with under or over 50% scalp involvement, alopecia totalis and alopecia universalis were represented in the patient cohort, which was mostly female. The libraries were sequenced as a pool, and the TCR yield per sample differed mostly because of small variations in library volumes within the pool. The study tracked peripheral blood TCR repertoire changes in vivo during primary and secondary sensitization to the hapten diphenylcyclopropenone (DPC) in alopecia patients. Blood was sampled from patients pre-sensitization (week 0) and at 2, 6 and about 24 weeks after DPC sensitization. For TCR sequencing, blood came from about 28 alopecia patients at anywhere from one to four time points (pre-sensitization, 2, 6 and 24 weeks). What the authors observed across the whole study: Patch test score was positively correlated with the number of PT1 expanded TCRs, with significance at thresholds 8, 16 and 32 but not at 4. DPC sensitization did not change the number of TCRs with a frequency above 1 in 1000, and there was no evidence of changes in global repertoire structure. Repeated subsampling changed both the strength of the expansion versus patch-test correlation and the threshold at which that correlation became significant. Alopecia, a presumed autoimmune disease, was present in all patients, so the immune response of the patients might differ from that of healthy individuals. Significantly more large CDR3 similarity clusters were formed by expanded TCRs than by pre-sensitization or healthy control sets, consistent with antigen-driven responses.

The library relied on RACE. The run used a NextSeq 500. Library preparation attached unique molecular identifiers to individual cDNA molecules for quantitative, reproducible TCR counting. Both TCR alpha and TCR beta chains were sequenced from each blood RNA sample. The source study handled its data this way. Samples had a median of approximately 93,000 TCRs, with a range from roughly 20,000 to 690,600. The Decombinator software suite was used to annotate V, J and CDR3 in the TCR reads. For the PS versus PT1 abundance plots, all samples were subsampled to the same number of TCRs (28,000). TCRs were defined as expanded if absent before sensitization and observed at least eight times at the 2-week time point. TCRdb passed the public sequencing reads through fastp at Q25 and MiXCR, retaining productive beta sequences. Here each entry gathers all rows of one CDR3 protein and keeps the most common genes and DNA. TCRdb's processing, not the authors' own work, is the source of the V and J calls. In this sample the table shows roughly 54,000 distinct CDR3 sequences, 9.5% to 10% of which occur a single time. The ten largest clones add up to approximately 1.6% of the sample.

The label giving this sample's time point can be read as: patch test 2, 6 weeks after DPC sensitization. In light of the paper, this sample's treatment or condition label describes: therapeutic diphenylcyclopropenone sensitization with weekly scalp DPC. Blood at each patch-test visit was drawn before the patch test was applied. Patients were eligible if aged 18 to 70, diagnosed with alopecia and judged suitable for DPC therapy, and pregnant patients were excluded. Total RNA was isolated from unfractionated whole blood collected in Tempus Blood RNA tubes. This clonotype was recorded many times. It has no known antigen specificity. Base qualities are not at hand, and no much larger clone is one base apart. The TCR sequence derives from a woman aged 45-59 years with alopecia areata. Some clones in this sample may be carry-over from other donors' samples. The starting material was whole blood, obtained in connection with sensitization to the hapten diphenylcyclopropenone (DPC).

The DNA sequence is as follows: TGTGCCAGCAGTTACTTGACACGCGATGGCTACACCTTC. This codes for CASSYLTRDGYTF. The chain joins TRBV6-6 to TRBJ1-2; confidence is insufficient to name the D gene. The CDR1 and CDR2 encoded by the germline V gene (reference sequence) are MNHNY and SVGAGI. Trimming costs V 1 base and J 6 bases, and their ends lie 9 bases apart. The CDR3 covers 13 residues, taking in both the cysteine and the phenylalanine. Here the CDR3 DNA is all that survives: 39 bases in frame from base 1.